This TCR beta chain derives from a study of T cell responses to AZD1222 COVID-19 vaccine. General study results and limits: Only five or six people who got AZD1222 tested seropositive at baseline.

Trimming removed 4 bases at V and 5 bases at J, with 10 bases between. Germline V lookup: CDR1 SGHNT, CDR2 YENEEA. This CDR3 spans 13 amino acids. The protocol was immunoSEQ multiplex PCR, while the TCRdb copy is restricted to in-frame clones and leaves out a portion. Of approximately 130,000 clones in the sample, approximately 91% were seen once. Remarks on this clone: Its antigen is not identified.

The receptor's source is an adult in good health. The chain joins TRBV11-3 to TRBJ2-3; no clear D gene. The sequencing here drew on peripheral blood, taken on day 0 of AZD1222 vaccination. CDR3 region: CASSSLREDTQYF. CDR3 DNA: TGTGCCAGCAGCTCCTTGAGAGAAGATACGCAGTATTTT. The full variable domain, its missing parts supplied by reference TRBV11-3 and TRBJ2-3, is EAGVVQSPRYKIIEKKQPVAFWCNPISGHNTLYWYLQNLGQGPELLIRYENEEAVDDSQLPKDRFSAERLKGVDSTLKIQPAELGDSAVYLCASSSLREDTQYFGPGTRLTVL.